Below, 4 T cell receptor beta chains from the same sample are listed, as sequenced in a study of cytomegalovirus exposure and HLA in healthy donors. 60 Vbeta and 13 Jbeta primers were used in PCR. The data were produced by immunoSEQ multiplex PCR, yet TCRdb's version contains in-frame clones alone and is incomplete. The repertoire holds about 200,000 clones, with about 80% as singletons. The sample taken for sequencing was PBMCs. These receptors were obtained from a young man in good health and CMV-seronegative.

This clone was seen only a few times. The chain recombines TRBV30 with TRBJ1-2; maybe TRBD1 (6 bases). The CDR3 sequence is 13 residues long. Germline loops: CDR1 GTSNPN, CDR2 SVGIG (reference sequence). V lost 2 bases and J 2 bases, leaving 9 bases between the germline ends. The CDR3 DNA is TGTGCCTGGAGTACAGGGTTCAACTATGGCTACACCTTC. The encoded protein is CAWSTGFNYGYTF.

This chain joins TRBV27 and TRBJ1-2; TRBD1 aligns across 9 bases. The CDR3 runs to 15 residues. The germline V gene encodes CDR1 MNHEY and CDR2 SMNVEV (reference sequence). V lost 4 bases, J lost 4 bases, and 7 bases stayed unmatched. For the CDR3, the DNA is TGTGCCAGCAGTTCCAACAGGGGGCTGGGCTATGGCTACACCTTC. This sequence encodes CASSSNRGLGYGYTF.

The V and J genes are TRBV27 and TRBJ2-5, with D tentatively TRBD2 (5 bases). The CDR3 loop spans 15 amino acids. The germline V gene has CDR1 MNHEY and CDR2 SMNVEV (reference sequence). The V and J ends lost 2 bases and 4 bases respectively, with 14 bases between them. The DNA of the CDR3 is TGTGCCAGCAGTTTAGTGAGTGGGAGCTCAGAGACCCAGTACTTC. It codes for CASSLVSGSSETQYF.

V and J are TRBV4-1 and TRBJ2-5; 7 bases agree with TRBD1. The V gene end was trimmed by 5 bases and the J gene end by 3 bases; junction bases not matched to a gene: 9. Germline V gives CDR1 MGHRA, CDR2 YSYEKL. CDR3 size: 15 residues. CDR3 protein: CASSSPGTVKETQYF. The DNA of the CDR3 is TGCGCCAGCAGCTCCCCCGGGACAGTAAAAGAGACCCAGTACTTC.